Reported below is one TCR beta chain. This clonotype occurred many times. Its target antigen remains unknown. One base away there is no much larger clone; base qualities are not given. The TCR beta CDR3 regions were amplified from RNA transcripts. For the first round of RT-PCR on the TCR CDR3, the HTBI primer set was used together with the Qiagen OneStep RT-PCR kit. The libraries were constructed in a second round of multiplex PCR and then size-selected and purified. The libraries were sequenced on an Illumina HiSeq2000 using paired-end 100 bp reads. Turning to the authors' computational methods: SOAPnuke was used to process the raw data, with reads discarded if the reads contained adapters or uncalled bases, had a mean Phred below 15, or lacked an exact constant-primer or identifier match. COPE v1.2.5 was used to merge high-quality paired reads, and clonotypes were defined as unique nucleotide sequences. Clonotypes were aligned to IMGT TRBV, TRBD and TRBJ reference segments using MiTCR v1.1. The analysis was restricted to V-J combinations with a frequency above 0.0001, which together covered around 99% of the repertoires. A TCS score was defined as the ratio between F50 (clonal expansion) and ExV (chaos), using BLOSUM62-based TCRdist between CDR3 peptides within each V-J. Welch's t-statistics and random forest reduced approximately 520 V-J features to around 14, which were used in a naive Bayes classifier (R e1071). Using fastp trimming at Q25 and MiXCR clonotype assembly, TCRdb reanalyzed the public sequencing data and kept in-frame beta chains. Records with the same CDR3 protein are collapsed into one entry carrying the most frequent genes and DNA. These V and J calls derive from TCRdb rather than the authors' analysis. For this sample there are approximately 400,000 distinct CDR3 sequences; 15% to 18% appear just once. Together, the top ten hold roughly 7.4% of the sample.

Graves' hyperthyroidism was defined as stable when no progression to ophthalmopathy occurred over 18 months of follow-up. The hyperthyroidism patients were between 18 and 65 years old and newly diagnosed, with a disease duration of less than 2 months. Any patient with an uncontrolled infection, another autoimmune disease, pregnancy or lactation was excluded. Diagnoses were based on clinical symptoms, serum thyroxine and TRAb, thyroid ultrasound and orbital computed tomography. PBMCs were separated from 8 to 10 ml of fresh peripheral blood using Ficoll-Paque density gradient centrifugation. Trizol reagent was used to extract total RNA, and RNA quality was then checked on an Agilent 2100 Bioanalyzer. The data belong to a study of T cells in Graves' hyperthyroidism and ophthalmopathy (dated by TCRdb to between 2017 and 2020). Background for the entire study: Peripheral blood was sampled at the time of initial diagnosis, prior to any treatment. TCR V-J signatures able to tell the groups apart were searched for in a discovery cohort of approximately 95 patients, of whom 40 to 45 had Graves' ophthalmopathy and 57 had stable Graves' hyperthyroidism. After blood sampling, hyperthyroidism patients were treated with methimazole at a starting dose of 30 mg daily, and ophthalmopathy patients were treated with high-dose intravenous methylprednisolone. The 100 discovery patients were randomly split 7:3 into training and test sets. Whether ophthalmopathy could be predicted prospectively was tested in an independent validation cohort made up of approximately 19 hyperthyroidism patients plus 17 patients who later progressed to ophthalmopathy. The study also compared thyroid tissue and blood T-cell repertoires from 5 to 7 Graves' hyperthyroidism patients. TCR Vbeta CDR3 sequencing of 120 to 150 peripheral blood samples (approximately 44 ophthalmopathy, 75 or so hyperthyroidism and 17 progressor patients) is reported in the paper. Here is what the overall study found, with its caveats: Most expanded thyroid clonotypes (frequency above 0.001) were also found in blood, which suggests that blood repertoires may mirror thyroid immune responses. During validation, the model predicted progression to ophthalmopathy a median of about 5.9 months ahead of onset, with more than 60% sensitivity and 72.22% specificity. No statistical method was used to set the sample size in advance, and investigators knew the group allocation. In cross-validation, a model built on a 13 V-J signature told ophthalmopathy apart from stable hyperthyroidism with 85% to 90% sensitivity and around 83% specificity, and in testing the same model reached 80%/75%.

CDR1 and CDR2 were assigned from the germline V gene as SGHAT and FQNNGV. From the cysteine up to the phenylalanine, the CDR3 has a length of 17 residues. Of all the DNA, just the CDR3 is kept, 51 bases in frame from base 1. V lost 4 bases and J lost 4 bases; the stretch between them is 19 bases long. The TCR sequence derives from a woman aged 18-30 years with Graves' hyperthyroidism. The chain joins TRBV11-2 to TRBJ2-2; the D call is possibly TRBD1 or TRBD2, each sharing 5 bases. Sequencing input: blood. The CDR3 here reads CASSSGTWEVGTGELFF. The sequenced DNA: TGTGCCAGCAGCTCAGGGACCTGGGAAGTCGGCACCGGGGAGCTGTTTTTT.